These 13 T cell receptor beta chains were all obtained from the same sample, sequenced in a study of T cells in Graves' hyperthyroidism and ophthalmopathy. Amplified regions were TCR beta CDR3 sequences from RNA transcripts. Initially, a first-round RT-PCR of the TCR CDR3 employed the HTBI primer set. From the multiplex PCR reads, TCRdb called clonotypes with MiXCR, one entry per CDR3 protein. Of around 660,000 distinct CDR3 sequences in the sample, just under 45% were seen once. The material sequenced was peripheral blood or thyroid tissue (not recorded which). The origin of the receptors is an adult man with Graves' disease, either hyperthyroidism or ophthalmopathy (not recorded which).

The rearrangement links TRBV19 to TRBJ2-5; 9 bases map to TRBD2. The CDR3 is 18 amino acids. The junction had 13 bases not matched to a gene; V was cut back by 1 base and J by 4 bases. CDR1 is LNHDA, CDR2 SQIVND, per germline (reference sequence). CDR3 in amino acids: CASSIASLAGVWGETQYF. The CDR3 coding sequence is TGTGCCAGTAGTATAGCTTCCTTAGCGGGAGTCTGGGGAGAGACCCAGTACTTC.

The chain links TRBV15 to TRBJ1-2; a weak D match, TRBD1 (5 bases). Germline loops: CDR1 LNHNV, CDR2 YYDKDF (reference sequence). The germline V and J ends were trimmed by 4 bases and 8 bases, with 17 bases remaining between them. The CDR3 contains 14 residues. CDR3 amino acids: CATSTGIQGRGYTF. The CDR3, as DNA: TGTGCCACCAGCACCGGCATTCAGGGTCGGGGCTACACCTTC.

The sample holds many counts of this clonotype. The V and J genes are TRBV20-1 and TRBJ2-7, with D unclear. V was trimmed by 3 bases and J by 0 bases, leaving 15 bases between them. This CDR3 has 15 amino acids. CDR1 and CDR2 (germline): DFQATT, SNEGSKA (reference sequence). The CDR3 nucleotides are TGCAGTGCTAGGGCTGCGGCAGAACTCTCCTACGAGCAGTACTTC. Encoded protein: CSARAAAELSYEQYF.

CDR3 protein: CASSLWGHYGYTF. The CDR3 coding sequence is TGTGCCAGCAGCTTATGGGGCCACTATGGCTACACCTTC. J is TRBJ1-2 and V is TRBV7-2, with D possibly being TRBD1 (5 bases). The CDR3 length is 13 residues. V was pared by 2 bases and J by 3 bases, with 7 bases between. Germline lookup yields CDR1 SGHTA and CDR2 FQGNSA.

V and J are TRBV25-1 and TRBJ1-2, with TRBD1 as a possible D gene (6 bases). Germline values: CDR1 MGHDK, CDR2 SYGVNS. The V end lost 2 bases, the J end lost 6 bases, and 13 bases lay between the germline ends. The CDR3 consists of 14 residues. CDR3 sequence (DNA): TGTGCCAGCAGTGAAAGGGACAAGATCGATGGCTACACCTTC. This gives the protein CASSERDKIDGYTF.

The chain recombines TRBV6-5 with TRBJ1-5; D call uncertain. The CDR3 runs 15 residues. Germline V CDR1 and CDR2: MNHEY, SVGAGI. Trimming pared 0 bases from V and 3 bases from J, leaving 9 bases between. CDR3 nucleotides: TGTGCCAGCAGTTACTCGATTGGACTCAATCAGCCCCAGCATTTT. Amino acid sequence: CASSYSIGLNQPQHF.

V gene TRBV19 combines with J gene TRBJ1-5; D is uncertain. V lost 9 bases and J 4 bases, leaving 16 bases between the germline ends. Germline V gives CDR1 LNHDA, CDR2 SQIVND (reference sequence). This CDR3 has 14 amino acids. The CDR3: CARDPTGSNQPQHF. In nucleotides, the CDR3 is TGTGCCAGAGACCCGACGGGGAGTAATCAGCCCCAGCATTTT.

This clonotype was recorded at least ten times. The chain combines TRBV7-2 with TRBJ1-2; 7 bases agree with TRBD1. V lost 5 bases, J lost 1 base, and 7 bases stayed unmatched. The CDR3 runs 15 residues. Germline CDR1 is SGHTA and CDR2 is FQGNSA. The chain's CDR3 is CASSTRQGYNYGYTF. CDR3 nucleotides: TGTGCCAGCAGCACGCGACAGGGTTATAACTATGGCTACACCTTC. The entire variable domain, with the rest obtained from reference TRBV7-2 and TRBJ1-2, is as follows: GAGVSQSPSNKVTEKGKDVELRCDPISGHTALYWYRQSLGQGLEFLIYFQGNSAPDKSGLPSDRFSAERTGGSVSTLTIQRTQQEDSAVYLCASSTRQGYNYGYTFGSGTRLTVV.

There are many counts of this clonotype. The chain employs TRBV29-1 and TRBJ1-3, with 9 bases aligning to TRBD1. V gave up 0 bases and J gave up 3 bases; unmatched junction bases: 6. This CDR3 contains 16 residues. CDR1 and CDR2 from the germline V gene are SQVTM and ANQGSEA. In DNA form, the CDR3 reads TGCAGCGTTGAAGATCTGGGACAGGGTAATGGAAACACCATATATTTT. Its translation is CSVEDLGQGNGNTIYF. The whole variable domain, remainder taken from reference TRBV29-1 and TRBJ1-3, is SAVISQKPSRDICQRGTSLTIQCQVDSQVTMMFWYRQQPGQSLTLIATANQGSEATYESGFVIDKFPISRPNLTFSTLTVSNMSPEDSSIYLCSVEDLGQGNGNTIYFGEGSWLTVV.

The rearrangement joins TRBV11-3 to TRBJ2-5, with 9 nucleotides matching TRBD1. In germline, CDR1 is SGHNT, CDR2 YENEEA. J gave up 5 bases and V 3 bases, and 10 bases lay outside the gene matches. The CDR3 has 16 amino acids. The CDR3 nucleotides read TGTGCCAGCAGCTTCACCTGGGACAGGGCGGCGGAGACCCAGTACTTC. This sequence encodes CASSFTWDRAAETQYF.

In the case of this clonotype: At one of its ends the junction is not consistent with the germline gene, which may arise from a read error. V is TRBV5-1 and J is TRBJ1-3; D not resolved. Germline CDR1 SGHRS, CDR2 YFSETQ. The CDR3 is 15 residues long. The CDR3 loop is CASSYRTEAGNTIYF. The CDR3 coding sequence is TGTGCCAGCAGTTACAGAACAGAGGCTGGAAACACCATATATTTT.

V is TRBV29-1 and J is TRBJ2-7; 7 positions match TRBD1. With 6 bases clipped from V and 0 bases from J, the junction kept 8 bases outside the gene matches. CDR1 and CDR2 from the germline V gene are SQVTM and ANQGSEA. The CDR3 consists of 14 residues. Written as DNA, the CDR3 is TGCAGCGTGGAAACAGGGGAATACTCCTACGAGCAGTACTTC. Amino acids: CSVETGEYSYEQYF.

This chain links TRBV5-1 with TRBJ2-5; 9 bases line up with TRBD2. Germline V gene lookup returns CDR1 SGHRS and CDR2 YFSETQ. V shed 1 base, J shed 1 base, and the junction held 8 bases outside the gene matches. This CDR3 is built from 17 residues. CDR3 loop: CASSLSPQTSGQETQYF. As DNA, the CDR3 is TGCGCCAGCAGCTTGAGCCCCCAGACTAGCGGCCAAGAGACCCAGTACTTC.